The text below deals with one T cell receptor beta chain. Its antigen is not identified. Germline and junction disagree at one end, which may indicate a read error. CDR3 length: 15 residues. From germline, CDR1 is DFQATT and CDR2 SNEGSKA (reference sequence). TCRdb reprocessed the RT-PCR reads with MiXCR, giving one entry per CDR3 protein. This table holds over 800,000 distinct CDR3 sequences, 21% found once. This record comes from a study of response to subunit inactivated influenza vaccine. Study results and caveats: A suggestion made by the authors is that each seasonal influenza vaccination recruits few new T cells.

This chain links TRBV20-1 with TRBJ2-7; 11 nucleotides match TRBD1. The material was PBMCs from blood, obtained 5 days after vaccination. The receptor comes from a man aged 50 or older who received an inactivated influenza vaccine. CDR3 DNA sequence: TGCGGTGCTAGGGGGACAGGGGGAAATCCCTACGAGCAGTACTTC. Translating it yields CGARGTGGNPYEQYF.